The present T cell receptor (beta chain) was sequenced within a study of cytotoxic CD8 clonotypes in ibrutinib-treated CLL. Study information: Partial responses totalled 24 and complete responses 2; after median 68 months, approximately 15 remained remitted and about twelve progressed.

Method: immunoSEQ multiplex PCR; TCRdb's copy keeps in-frame clones and lacks some. The sample lists 30,000 to 50,000 clones; approximately 67% were seen once. The CDR3 extends over 17 amino acids. Germline trimming cut 1 base from V and 1 base from J; bases unmatched to any gene: 6. From germline, CDR1 is LGHNA and CDR2 YNFKEQ. J is TRBJ2-5 and V is TRBV4-2; 10 bases are a match to TRBD2. Source: PBMCs, taken at disease progression, from a patient treated with ibrutinib. The receptor was isolated from a human donor with chronic lymphocytic leukemia. The CDR3 region has the DNA TGTGCCAGCAGCCAAGGAGAGGGACTAGCGACCCAAGAGACCCAGTACTTC. Translated: CASSQGEGLATQETQYF.